Listed below are T cell receptor beta chains from one sample, sequenced in a study of T cell repertoires in cytomegalovirus infection. Their cognate antigens are unknown. TCRdb processed the reads anew with MiXCR; each CDR3 protein has one entry. The table has about 900,000 distinct CDR3 sequences, approximately 33% seen once. Sequencing used cultured CD8+ T cells from PBMCs, obtained from culture after CMV antigen stimulation. The source is a human donor in good health (CMV status not recorded). Some clones in this sample may be carry-over from other donors' samples. Both conserved end residues are part of each CDR3. Fields, in order: CDR3 protein, CDR3 DNA, V gene, clone size, D gene, J gene. D genes are given only for firm matches. Clone sizes are given selectively: once, few, many, or a class where the clone is expanded.

CSARGRTVGYTF | TGCAGTGCTAGGGGTCGGACAGTGGGCTACACCTTC | TRBV20-1 | - | - | TRBJ1-2
CSVERGARETQYF | TGCAGCGTTGAAAGAGGGGCGCGGGAGACCCAGTACTTC | TRBV29-1 | - | - | TRBJ2-5
CASSHIVKNSYYNEQFF | TGTGCCAGCAGTCATATAGTGAAAAACTCCTACTACAATGAGCAGTTCTTC | TRBV25-1 | - | - | TRBJ2-1
CASSEGLAGVYNEQFF | TGTGCCAGCAGCGAGGGACTAGCGGGGGTCTACAATGAGCAGTTCTTC | TRBV5-5 | - | TRBD2 | TRBJ2-1
CASTERGGVTGELFF | TGTGCCAGCACCGAACGGGGGGGGGTCACCGGGGAGCTGTTTTTT | TRBV6-6 | - | TRBD2 | TRBJ2-2
CAISGGDRASYGYTF | TGTGCCATCAGTGGAGGGGACAGAGCGAGCTATGGCTACACCTTC | TRBV10-3 | - | TRBD1 | TRBJ1-2
CASSLGRAGGMETQYF | TGTGCCAGCAGCTTAGGAAGAGCGGGGGGGATGGAGACCCAGTACTTC | TRBV13 | - | TRBD2 | TRBJ2-5
CASSLGRGTGNTIYF | TGTGCCAGCAGCTTGGGGCGAGGAACTGGAAACACCATATATTTT | TRBV5-5 | few | - | TRBJ1-3
CASSEGWAEWGLTDTQYF | TGTGCCAGCAGTGAAGGGTGGGCGGAATGGGGCCTCACAGATACGCAGTATTTT | TRBV6-1 | few | - | TRBJ2-3
CASRPQAGGTDTQYF | TGTGCCAGCAGGCCCCAGGCGGGGGGTACAGATACGCAGTATTTT | TRBV9 | - | TRBD2 | TRBJ2-3
CASSLFRTRKGVAQETQYF | TGTGCCAGCAGTCTCTTCCGAACCCGAAAGGGTGTCGCCCAAGAGACCCAGTACTTC | TRBV27 | few | - | TRBJ2-5
CATSYSVNTGELFF | TGTGCCACTTCCTACTCGGTGAACACCGGGGAGCTGTTTTTT | TRBV19 | few | - | TRBJ2-2
CASSLGTGPKQETQYF | TGTGCCAGCAGCTTAGGGACGGGGCCGAAACAAGAGACCCAGTACTTC | TRBV7-6 | few | - | TRBJ2-5
CASSEPSRGPQETQYF | TGTGCCAGCAGTGAACCCAGCAGGGGGCCCCAAGAGACCCAGTACTTC | TRBV6-1 | many | TRBD1 | TRBJ2-5
CASRKETQYF | TGTGCCAGCAGAAAAGAGACCCAGTACTTC | TRBV27 | few | - | TRBJ2-5
CASSSQTGQSFHSPLHF | TGTGCCAGCAGCTCACAGACAGGTCAATCCTTTCATTCACCCCTCCACTTT | TRBV7-8 | - | - | TRBJ1-6
CATSRPDRGGNEQFF | TGTGCCACCAGCAGACCCGACAGGGGCGGGAATGAGCAGTTCTTC | TRBV15 | once | TRBD1 | TRBJ2-1
CASRPGTTQNTGELFF | TGCGCCAGCAGACCCGGGACAACACAGAACACCGGGGAGCTGTTTTTT | TRBV4-1 | few | - | TRBJ2-2
CASSSPGDYTEAFF | TGTGCCAGCAGCTCCCCTGGAGACTACACTGAAGCTTTCTTT | TRBV7-9 | few | - | TRBJ1-1
CATSDFSQETQYF | TGTGCCACCAGTGATTTTAGCCAAGAGACCCAGTACTTC | TRBV24-1 | - | - | TRBJ2-5
CAGSLGFGDRRTEAFF | TGTGCCGGCAGTCTCGGGTTCGGGGACCGTCGCACTGAAGCTTTCTTT | TRBV6-6 | - | - | TRBJ1-1
CATSGYLGTRNEQFF | TGTGCCACCAGCGGATACCTCGGCACCCGCAATGAGCAGTTCTTC | TRBV15 | few | - | TRBJ2-1
CASSPRLETQYF | TGTGCCAGCTCACCACGCTTGGAGACCCAGTACTTC | TRBV18 | - | - | TRBJ2-5
CASSQEIGAGSPLHF | TGCGCCAGCAGCCAGGAGATCGGGGCTGGATCACCCCTCCACTTT | TRBV4-1 | - | - | TRBJ1-6
CATSDYPGTGTSPLHF | TGTGCCACCAGTGATTACCCCGGGACAGGGACTTCACCCCTCCACTTT | TRBV24-1 | - | TRBD1 | TRBJ1-6
CASSPEGYQPQHF | TGTGCCAGCAGTCCCGAGGGTTATCAGCCCCAGCATTTT | TRBV12-3/TRBV12-4 | many | - | TRBJ1-5
CASSIEGASMNTEAFF | TGTGCCAGTAGTATTGAGGGAGCTTCAATGAACACTGAAGCTTTCTTT | TRBV19 | - | - | TRBJ1-1
CATSRELGADEKLFF | TGTGCCACCAGCAGAGAATTGGGGGCGGATGAAAAACTGTTTTTT | TRBV15 | - | - | TRBJ1-4
CASSYSGGAGNEQFF | TGTGCCAGCAGCTACTCAGGGGGCGCGGGTAATGAGCAGTTCTTC | TRBV6-6 | few | TRBD1 | TRBJ2-1
CASSGQENIQYF | TGTGCCAGCAGTGGACAGGAAAACATTCAGTACTTC | TRBV6-8 | few | TRBD1 | TRBJ2-4
CASSSGGGITEAFF | TGTGCCAGCAGTTCCGGGGGGGGAATCACTGAAGCTTTCTTT | TRBV27 | few | - | TRBJ1-1
CAISEGQGNTEAFF | TGTGCCATCAGTGAGGGTCAGGGGAACACTGAAGCTTTCTTT | TRBV10-3 | - | - | TRBJ1-1
CASSEAWGTNDEQFF | TGTGCCAGCAGTGAAGCATGGGGAACAAATGACGAGCAGTTCTTC | TRBV6-1 | - | - | TRBJ2-1
CASSLEQGVSEKLFF | TGTGCCAGCAGTTTAGAGCAGGGTGTAAGTGAAAAACTGTTTTTT | TRBV12-3/TRBV12-4 | few | - | TRBJ1-4
CASSQVGQGANEQYF | TGCGCCAGCAGCCAAGTTGGACAGGGGGCTAACGAGCAGTACTTC | TRBV4-1 | few | TRBD1 | TRBJ2-7
CASSLVWGPKNEQFF | TGTGCCAGCAGCTTAGTATGGGGGCCGAAAAATGAGCAGTTCTTC | TRBV11-3 | - | - | TRBJ2-1
CASSLYRENTGELFF | TGTGCCAGCAGTTTATACAGGGAGAACACCGGGGAGCTGTTTTTT | TRBV28 | - | - | TRBJ2-2
CSARDPKGTSYEQYF | TGCAGTGCTAGAGATCCTAAGGGCACCTCCTACGAGCAGTACTTC | TRBV20-1 | - | - | TRBJ2-7
CASSLPITRALYNEQFF | TGTGCCAGCAGCTTACCTATTACCAGGGCGTTGTACAATGAGCAGTTCTTC | TRBV11-2 | few | - | TRBJ2-1
CATSDFRVDEQFF | TGTGCCACCAGTGATTTCAGGGTAGATGAGCAGTTCTTC | TRBV24-1 | few | - | TRBJ2-1
CASSLEGDFRNTIYF | TGTGCCAGCAGCTTAGAAGGGGATTTCAGAAACACCATATATTTT | TRBV7-2 | many | - | TRBJ1-3
CASSIGLAGGPSTDTQYF | TGCGCCAGCAGCATTGGACTAGCGGGGGGGCCTAGCACAGATACGCAGTATTTT | TRBV5-1 | - | TRBD2 | TRBJ2-3
CASSLTQGGEAFF | TGTGCCAGCAGTCTCACACAGGGGGGTGAAGCTTTCTTT | TRBV6-2/TRBV6-3 | - | TRBD1 | TRBJ1-1
CATRRGSFTETFF | TGTGCCACCAGACGGGGGTCCTTCACTGAAACTTTCTTT | TRBV6-6 | once | - | TRBJ1-1
CATTGQLNEQFF | TGTGCCACCACCGGACAGTTGAATGAGCAGTTCTTC | TRBV19 | many | - | TRBJ2-1
CASSLETSTGELFF | TGTGCCAGCAGCTTGGAGACTAGTACCGGGGAGCTGTTTTTT | TRBV7-3 | many | - | TRBJ2-2
CASTPRQMGYTF | TGTGCCAGCACCCCACGACAAATGGGCTACACCTTC | TRBV7-3 | - | - | TRBJ1-2
CATLTPDRRFSGNTIYF | TGTGCCACTCTTACCCCGGACAGAAGATTCTCTGGAAACACCATATATTTT | TRBV6-1 | few | - | TRBJ1-3
CASSIPGATWNDGYTF | TGTGCCAGTAGTATTCCAGGGGCCACCTGGAATGATGGCTACACCTTC | TRBV19 | - | - | TRBJ1-2
CASSLVGTPSTEAFF | TGCGCCAGCAGCTTGGTCGGCACCCCGAGCACTGAAGCTTTCTTT | TRBV5-1 | - | - | TRBJ1-1
CAISGGTSGDELDTGELFF | TGTGCCATCAGTGGAGGGACTAGCGGGGACGAGCTTGACACCGGGGAGCTGTTTTTT | TRBV10-3 | - | TRBD2 | TRBJ2-2
CASSLGAALSTDTQYF | TGTGCCAGCAGCTTGGGGGCGGCCCTTAGCACAGATACGCAGTATTTT | TRBV5-6 | - | - | TRBJ2-3
CASSQSGGTEAFF | TGCGCCAGCAGCCAATCCGGGGGCACTGAAGCTTTCTTT | TRBV4-3 | - | - | TRBJ1-1
CASRGGEGVEAFF | TGTGCCAGCAGGGGAGGGGAGGGGGTTGAAGCTTTCTTT | TRBV12-3/TRBV12-4 | few | - | TRBJ1-1
CASSLWGPFAANEKLFF | TGTGCCAGCAGTTTGTGGGGACCCTTCGCAGCTAATGAAAAACTGTTTTTT | TRBV12-3/TRBV12-4 | - | - | TRBJ1-4
CASSRLAGGEQTQYF | TGTGCCAGCAGCCGCCTAGCGGGGGGGGAACAGACCCAGTACTTC | TRBV7-6 | - | TRBD2 | TRBJ2-5
CASSSQKGLPWRDQPQHF | TGTGCCAGCAGCTCCCAAAAGGGACTTCCTTGGAGGGATCAGCCCCAGCATTTT | TRBV7-3 | - | - | TRBJ1-5